This T cell receptor (beta chain) appears in the sequencing data of a study of T-cell reconstitution after alpha-beta-depleted transplantation in children. CDR1 LGHDT and CDR2 YNNKEL come from the germline V gene (reference sequence). V shed 4 bases, J shed 1 base, and the junction held 3 bases outside the gene matches. The CDR3 runs 15 residues. TCRbeta library construction was performed incorporating unique molecular identifiers. TCRdb re-called the PCR reads through MiXCR, storing one row per CDR3 protein. The table has fewer than 700,000 distinct CDR3 sequences, under 15% seen once; the top ten hold 2.2%. This clonotype was seen only a few times.

Sequencing was performed on PBMCs, mostly from graft donor cells, taken 360 days after TCRalphabeta/CD19-depleted stem cell transplant. The chain couples TRBV3-1 to TRBJ2-3, with 9 bases identical to TRBD2. The source of this sequence is a male patient under 18 who had a stem cell transplant for acute myeloid leukemia, so the T cells may come from the graft donor. The CDR3 region is CASSRREGGTDTQYF. The CDR3 nucleotides are TGTGCCAGCAGCCGGCGGGAGGGAGGCACAGATACGCAGTATTTT.